This paragraph covers one T cell receptor beta chain sequence. Study processing details: Owing to the provision of junction-only sequences devoid of quality scores by immunoSEQ, filtering differed. The table came from immunoSEQ multiplex PCR; TCRdb's copy has only in-frame clones and leaves some out. From that table come the V and J calls and clone size; the DNA was used to work out D and trimming. The sample records under 700,000 clones, roughly 95% being singletons. This sample is part of a study of shared clonotypes between healthy human individuals. Naive CD8 populations comprised CD45RO-negative cells positively selected for CCR7, excluding terminally differentiated effector memory CD45RA+ cells. This TCR derives from a woman aged 25-40 years in good health. The source material was naive CD8+ T cells sorted from blood.

The CDR3 DNA reads as TGTGCCAGCAGTTACGATAGGGTCCCGGGGGAGACCCAGTACTTC. Protein sequence: CASSYDRVPGETQYF. The chain uses TRBV6-5 and TRBJ2-5; D is possibly TRBD2 (5 bases). The CDR3 totals 15 residues. Trimming took off 2 bases at V and 5 bases at J, with 15 bases between the two ends. CDR1 is MNHEY and CDR2 is SVGAGI in the germline V gene.